These 11 T cell receptor beta chains were all obtained from the same sample, sequenced in a study of CD8+ T cells in alopecia areata. Following RNA extraction, reverse transcription yielded cDNA that acted as the sequencing template. Clones were read by immunoSEQ multiplex PCR, and TCRdb kept only the in-frame ones, dropping some. Of about 150,000 clones listed, 50% to 65% are singletons. Sequenced material: CD4+ T cells sorted from blood. These receptors were collected from a human donor in good health.

The rearrangement links TRBV30 to TRBJ2-1, with D unresolved. This CDR3 has 11 amino acids. The V end was cut by 4 bases, the J end by 6 bases, with 7 bases between. The germline CDR1 and CDR2 sequences are GTSNPN and SVGIG (reference sequence). The CDR3 nucleotides read TGTGCCTGGAACCTAGTCAATGAGCAGTTCTTC. It is translated as CAWNLVNEQFF.

This chain joins TRBV28 and TRBJ2-7; no clear D. Trimming left V 5 bases short and J 4 bases short, with 6 bases between. The length of the CDR3 is 11 residues. Germline loops: CDR1 MDHEN, CDR2 SYDVKM. The CDR3 region is CASSPLYEQYF. DNA for the CDR3: TGTGCCAGCAGTCCCTTATACGAGCAGTACTTC.

The J gene is TRBJ2-5, the V gene TRBV6-6, with 13 bases identical to TRBD2. Trimming at V came to 6 bases and at J to 3 bases, leaving 4 bases not matched to a gene. From germline, CDR1 is MNHNY and CDR2 SVGAGI (reference sequence). The CDR3 loop spans 15 amino acids. CDR3 loop: CASSLGTSGKETQYF. Written as DNA, the CDR3 is TGTGCCAGCAGCCTTGGGACTAGCGGGAAAGAGACCCAGTACTTC.

J is TRBJ2-3 and V is TRBV4-1; the match to TRBD2 covers 8 bases. Germline trimming cut 4 bases from V and 5 bases from J; bases unmatched to any gene: 5. CDR3 length: 14 residues. Germline loops: CDR1 MGHRA, CDR2 YSYEKL. The CDR3 coding sequence is TGCGCCAGCAGCCGACTAGCGATAGTAGATACGCAGTATTTT. Its protein is CASSRLAIVDTQYF.

This clone has a single count. This chain uses TRBV4-2 with TRBJ2-5; 10 bases line up with TRBD1. The CDR3 consists of 18 residues. Germline CDR1 reads LGHNA; CDR2 reads YNFKEQ. J lost 1 base, V lost 6 bases, and 14 bases had no gene match. In nucleotides, the CDR3 is TGTGCCAGCAGTAGAGTAGGACAGGGGGTTGCCCTCCAAGAGACCCAGTACTTC. It yields the protein CASSRVGQGVALQETQYF.

This chain connects TRBV29-1 to TRBJ2-3; 12 positions match TRBD2. Per the germline V gene, CDR1 is SQVTM and CDR2 is ANQGSEA. The CDR3 loop spans 15 amino acids. J gave up 1 base and V 7 bases, and 6 bases lay outside the gene matches. This CDR3 is CSGRTSGIGTDTQYF. The CDR3, as DNA: TGCAGCGGCCGGACTAGCGGGATAGGCACAGATACGCAGTATTTT.

This clone showed up just a few times. The chain employs TRBV25-1 and TRBJ2-1; TRBD2 matches at 13 bases. V gave up 10 bases and J gave up 5 bases; unmatched junction bases: 5. Germline V gene lookup returns CDR1 MGHDK and CDR2 SYGVNS. This CDR3 region has 14 residues. This chain's CDR3 is CATVGTSGNNEQFF. CDR3 nucleotide sequence: TGTGCCACCGTTGGGACTAGCGGGAACAATGAGCAGTTCTTC.

This chain connects TRBV28 to TRBJ2-5; D is unresolved. Trimming took off 4 bases at V and 1 base at J, with 4 bases between the two ends. The CDR3 covers 12 residues. CDR1 MDHEN and CDR2 SYDVKM come from the germline V gene. CDR3 in DNA: TGTGCCAGCAGTTCTGCCCAAGAGACCCAGTACTTC. It codes for CASSSAQETQYF.

CDR3 in DNA: TGTGCCACCAGCAGAGCCCCCTTGGGGGATACGCAGTATTTT. Translated: CATSRAPLGDTQYF. This rearrangement joins TRBV15 to TRBJ2-3, with D hard to call. The CDR3 has 14 amino acids. Germline V gene data show CDR1 as LNHNV and CDR2 as YYDKDF (reference sequence). V was trimmed by 1 base and J by 6 bases, leaving 11 bases between them.

The chain joins TRBV27 to TRBJ2-7; D gene uncertain. CDR1 and CDR2 (germline): MNHEY, SMNVEV (reference sequence). This CDR3 has 14 amino acids. V was cut by 5 bases and J by 0 bases, with 11 bases left in between. The CDR3 here is CASSMTWDSYEQYF. CDR3 bases: TGTGCCAGCAGTATGACATGGGACTCCTACGAGCAGTACTTC.

V gene TRBV4-1 combines with J gene TRBJ1-2; D unresolved. CDR3 length equals 15 residues. Trimming left V 1 base short and J 8 bases short, with 17 bases between. Per the germline V gene, CDR1 is MGHRA and CDR2 is YSYEKL. This chain's CDR3 is CASSQGRAVVSGYTF. The DNA of the CDR3 is TGCGCCAGCAGCCAAGGACGGGCGGTCGTATCGGGCTACACCTTC.